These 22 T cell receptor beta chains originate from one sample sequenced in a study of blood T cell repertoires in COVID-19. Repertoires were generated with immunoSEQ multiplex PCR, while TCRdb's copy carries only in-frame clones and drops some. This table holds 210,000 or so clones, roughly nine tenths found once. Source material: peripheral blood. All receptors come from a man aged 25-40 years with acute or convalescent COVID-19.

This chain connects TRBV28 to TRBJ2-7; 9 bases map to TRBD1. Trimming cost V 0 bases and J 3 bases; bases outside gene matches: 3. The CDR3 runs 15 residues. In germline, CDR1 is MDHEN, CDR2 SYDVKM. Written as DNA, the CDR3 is TGTGCCAGCAGTTTATGGGGACAGGGACTCTACGAGCAGTACTTC. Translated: CASSLWGQGLYEQYF.

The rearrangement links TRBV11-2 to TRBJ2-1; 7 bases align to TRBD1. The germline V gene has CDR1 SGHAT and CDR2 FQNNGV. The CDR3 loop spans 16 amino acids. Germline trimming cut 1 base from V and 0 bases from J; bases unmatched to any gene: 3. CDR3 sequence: CASSLGSGGSYNEQFF. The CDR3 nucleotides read TGTGCCAGCAGCTTAGGCTCAGGGGGCTCCTACAATGAGCAGTTCTTC. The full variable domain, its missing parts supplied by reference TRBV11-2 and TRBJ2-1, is EAGVAQSPRYKIIEKRQSVAFWCNPISGHATLYWYQQILGQGPKLLIQFQNNGVVDDSQLPKDRFSAERLKGVDSTLKIQPAKLEDSAVYLCASSLGSGGSYNEQFFGPGTRLTVL.

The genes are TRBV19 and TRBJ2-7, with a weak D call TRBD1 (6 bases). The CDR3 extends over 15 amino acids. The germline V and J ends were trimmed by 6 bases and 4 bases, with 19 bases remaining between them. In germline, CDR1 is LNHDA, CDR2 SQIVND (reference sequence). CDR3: CASSLTWTESYEQYF. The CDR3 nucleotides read TGTGCCAGTAGCCTAACATGGACAGAGAGTTACGAGCAGTACTTC. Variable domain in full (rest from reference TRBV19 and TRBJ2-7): DGGITQSPKYLFRKEGQNVTLSCEQNLNHDAMYWYRQDPGQGLRLIYYSQIVNDFQKGDIAEGYSVSREKKESFPLTVTSAQKNPTAFYLCASSLTWTESYEQYFGPGTRLTVT.

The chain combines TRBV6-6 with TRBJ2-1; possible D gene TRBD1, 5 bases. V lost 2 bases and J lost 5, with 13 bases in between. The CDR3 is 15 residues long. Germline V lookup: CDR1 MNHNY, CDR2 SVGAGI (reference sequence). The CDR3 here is CASSYGQGRDNEQFF. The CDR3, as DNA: TGTGCCAGCAGTTACGGGCAGGGTCGGGACAATGAGCAGTTCTTC.

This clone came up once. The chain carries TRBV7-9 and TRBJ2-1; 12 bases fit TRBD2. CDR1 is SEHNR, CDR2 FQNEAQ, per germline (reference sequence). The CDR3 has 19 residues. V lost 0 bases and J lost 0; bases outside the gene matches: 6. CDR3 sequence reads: CASSLANTSGGSSYNEQFF. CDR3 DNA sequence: TGTGCCAGCAGCTTAGCCAACACTAGCGGGGGGAGCTCCTACAATGAGCAGTTCTTC.

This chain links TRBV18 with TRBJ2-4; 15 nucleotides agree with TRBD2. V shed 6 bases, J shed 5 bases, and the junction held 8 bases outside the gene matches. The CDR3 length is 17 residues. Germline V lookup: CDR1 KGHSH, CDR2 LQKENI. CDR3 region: CASSPGLAGGPQNIQYF. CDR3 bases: TGTGCCAGCTCCCCAGGACTAGCGGGAGGGCCCCAAAACATTCAGTACTTC. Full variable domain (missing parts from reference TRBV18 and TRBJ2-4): NAGVMQNPRHLVRRRGQEARLRCSPMKGHSHVYWYRQLPEEGLKFMVYLQKENIIDESGMPKERFSAEFPKEGPSILRIQQVVRGDSAAYFCASSPGLAGGPQNIQYFGAGTRLSVL.

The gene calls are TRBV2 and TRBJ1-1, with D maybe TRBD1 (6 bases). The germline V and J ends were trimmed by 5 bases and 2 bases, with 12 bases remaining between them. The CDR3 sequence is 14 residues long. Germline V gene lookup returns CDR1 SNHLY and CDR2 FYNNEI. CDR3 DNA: TGTGCCAGCAGTAATCAGGGGAGAAACACTGAAGCTTTCTTT. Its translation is CASSNQGRNTEAFF.

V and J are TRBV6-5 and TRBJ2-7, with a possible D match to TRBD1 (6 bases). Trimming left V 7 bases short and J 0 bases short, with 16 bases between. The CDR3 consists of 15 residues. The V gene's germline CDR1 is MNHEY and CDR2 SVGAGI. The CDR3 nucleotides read TGTGCCAGCAATCCACGAGGGGGAACCTCCTACGAGCAGTACTTC. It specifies CASNPRGGTSYEQYF.

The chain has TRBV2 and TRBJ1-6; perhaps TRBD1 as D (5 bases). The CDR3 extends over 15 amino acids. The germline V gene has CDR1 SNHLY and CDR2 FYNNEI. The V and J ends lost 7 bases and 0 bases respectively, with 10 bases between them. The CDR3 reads CASKSDTSYNSPLHF. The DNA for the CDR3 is TGTGCCAGCAAATCGGACACCTCCTATAATTCACCCCTCCACTTT.

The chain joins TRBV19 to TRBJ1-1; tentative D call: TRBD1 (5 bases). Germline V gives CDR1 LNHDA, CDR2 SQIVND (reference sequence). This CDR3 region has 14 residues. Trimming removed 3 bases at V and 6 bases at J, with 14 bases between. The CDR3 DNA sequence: TGTGCCAGTAGTATTGTCCCAGGGAGGGCTGAAGCTTTCTTT. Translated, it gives CASSIVPGRAEAFF.

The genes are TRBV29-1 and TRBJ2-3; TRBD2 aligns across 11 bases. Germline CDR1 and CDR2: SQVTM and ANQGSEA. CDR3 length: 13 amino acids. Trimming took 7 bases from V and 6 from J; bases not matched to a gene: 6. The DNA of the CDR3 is TGCAGCGGTAGCGGGAGGGCCGTTGATACGCAGTATTTT. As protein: CSGSGRAVDTQYF.

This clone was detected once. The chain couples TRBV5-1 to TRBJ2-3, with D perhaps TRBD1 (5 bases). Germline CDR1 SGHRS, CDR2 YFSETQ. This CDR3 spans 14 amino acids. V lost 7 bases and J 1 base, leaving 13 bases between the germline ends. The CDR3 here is CASYRGERTDTQYF. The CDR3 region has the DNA TGCGCCAGCTATAGGGGTGAGCGCACAGATACGCAGTATTTT.

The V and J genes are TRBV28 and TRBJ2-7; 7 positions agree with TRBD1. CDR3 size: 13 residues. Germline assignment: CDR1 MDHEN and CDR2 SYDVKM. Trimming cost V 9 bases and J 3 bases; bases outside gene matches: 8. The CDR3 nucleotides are TGTGCCAGTACGACAGGGAAACTCTACGAGCAGTACTTC. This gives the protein CASTTGKLYEQYF. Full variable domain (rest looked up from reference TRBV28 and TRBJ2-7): DVKVTQSSRYLVKRTGEKVFLECVQDMDHENMFWYRQDPGLGLRLIYFSYDVKMKEKGDIPEGYSVSREKKERFSLILESASTNQTSMYLCASTTGKLYEQYFGPGTRLTVT.

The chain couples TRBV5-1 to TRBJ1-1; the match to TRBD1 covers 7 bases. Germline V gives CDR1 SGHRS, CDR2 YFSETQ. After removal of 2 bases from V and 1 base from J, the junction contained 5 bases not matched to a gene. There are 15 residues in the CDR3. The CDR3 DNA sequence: TGCGCCAGCAGCTTCGACAGGGTTGAGAACACTGAAGCTTTCTTT. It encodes CASSFDRVENTEAFF.

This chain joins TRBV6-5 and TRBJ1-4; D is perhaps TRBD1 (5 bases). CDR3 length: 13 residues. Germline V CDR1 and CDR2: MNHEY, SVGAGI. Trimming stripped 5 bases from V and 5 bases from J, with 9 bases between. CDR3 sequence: CASSRTRNEKLFF. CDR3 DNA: TGTGCCAGCAGTCGGACAAGGAATGAAAAACTGTTTTTT.

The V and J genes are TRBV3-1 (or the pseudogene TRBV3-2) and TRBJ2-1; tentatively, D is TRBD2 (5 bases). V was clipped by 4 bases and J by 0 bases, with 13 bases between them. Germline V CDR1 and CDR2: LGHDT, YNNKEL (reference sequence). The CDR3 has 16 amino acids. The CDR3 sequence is CASSRGRRASYNEQFF. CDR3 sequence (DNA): TGTGCCAGCAGCCGGGGTAGGCGGGCCTCCTACAATGAGCAGTTCTTC.

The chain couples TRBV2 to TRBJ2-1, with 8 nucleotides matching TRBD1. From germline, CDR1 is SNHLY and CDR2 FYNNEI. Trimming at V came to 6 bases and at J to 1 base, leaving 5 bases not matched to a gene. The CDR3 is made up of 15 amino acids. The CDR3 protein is CASSQNRGSYNEQFF. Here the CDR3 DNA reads TGTGCCAGCAGCCAAAACAGGGGGTCCTACAATGAGCAGTTCTTC.

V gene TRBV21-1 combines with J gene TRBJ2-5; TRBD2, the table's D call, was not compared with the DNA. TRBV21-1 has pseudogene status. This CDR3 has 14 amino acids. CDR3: CASTKQLVWETQYF. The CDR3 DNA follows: TGTGCCAGCACCAAACAACTAGTTTGGGAGACCCAGTACTTC.

The CDR3 loop is CASSYGREATVNEQFF. In DNA, the CDR3 is TGTGCCAGCAGTTATGGGCGGGAGGCTACTGTGAATGAGCAGTTCTTC. The gene calls are TRBV6-6 and TRBJ2-1; 8 bases fit TRBD2. Germline V gene lookup returns CDR1 MNHNY and CDR2 SVGAGI (reference sequence). The CDR3 contains 16 residues. The trim removed 3 bases at V and 7 bases at J, leaving 11 bases unmatched.

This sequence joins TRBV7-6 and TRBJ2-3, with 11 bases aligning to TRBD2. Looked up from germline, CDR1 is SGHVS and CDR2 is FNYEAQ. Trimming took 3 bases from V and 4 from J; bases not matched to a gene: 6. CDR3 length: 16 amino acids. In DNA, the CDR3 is TGTGCCAGCAGCTTCACTAGCGGGAGTCCCCCAGATACGCAGTATTTT. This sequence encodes CASSFTSGSPPDTQYF.

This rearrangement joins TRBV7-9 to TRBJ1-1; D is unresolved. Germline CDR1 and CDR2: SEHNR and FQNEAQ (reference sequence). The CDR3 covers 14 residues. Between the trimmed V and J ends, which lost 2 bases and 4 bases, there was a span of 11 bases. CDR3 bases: TGTGCCAGCAGCTTACTATATCGTGGCACTGAAGCTTTCTTT. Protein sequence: CASSLLYRGTEAFF.

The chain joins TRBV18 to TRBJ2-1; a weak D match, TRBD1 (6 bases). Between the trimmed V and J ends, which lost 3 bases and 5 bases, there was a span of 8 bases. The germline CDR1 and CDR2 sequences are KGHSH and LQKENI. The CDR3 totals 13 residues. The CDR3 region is CASSPWTDNEQFF. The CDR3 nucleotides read TGTGCCAGCTCACCTTGGACAGACAATGAGCAGTTCTTC.